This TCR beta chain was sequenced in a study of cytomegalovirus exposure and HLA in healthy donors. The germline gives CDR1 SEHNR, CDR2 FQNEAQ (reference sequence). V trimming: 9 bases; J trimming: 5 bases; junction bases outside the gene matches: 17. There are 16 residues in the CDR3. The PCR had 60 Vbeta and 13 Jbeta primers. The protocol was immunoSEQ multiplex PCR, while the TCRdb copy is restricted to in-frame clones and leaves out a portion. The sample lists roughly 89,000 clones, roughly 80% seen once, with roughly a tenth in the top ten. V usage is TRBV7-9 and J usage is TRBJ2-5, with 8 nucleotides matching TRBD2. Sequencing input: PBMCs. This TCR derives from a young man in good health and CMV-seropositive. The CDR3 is CASQLPAGLDLETQYF. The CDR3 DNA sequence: TGTGCCAGTCAGCTTCCCGCGGGACTAGATTTGGAGACCCAGTACTTC.